Below are 2 T cell receptor beta chains sequenced from a single sample in a study of Tregs in tolerant kidney transplant recipients. Produced via immunoSEQ multiplex PCR; TCRdb's table is partial and in-frame only. The sample yields roughly 66,000 clones, roughly 89% seen once. The sequencing used CD8+ T cells from blood, collected before the transplant. The receptors were gathered from a human donor who received a combined kidney and bone marrow transplant.

V is TRBV13 and J is TRBJ1-6, with D perhaps TRBD1 (6 bases). Germline CDR1 reads PRHDT; CDR2 reads FYEKMQ (reference sequence). This CDR3 spans 14 amino acids. The ends were cut back, 5 bases at V and 11 bases at J, with 16 bases in the middle. CDR3 nucleotide sequence: TGTGCCAGCAGCCAAGGGACAACCAGGCCACCCCTCCACTTT. It is translated as CASSQGTTRPPLHF. The full variable domain, rest sourced from reference TRBV13 and TRBJ1-6, is AAGVIQSPRHLIKEKRETATLKCYPIPRHDTVYWYQQGPGQDPQFLISFYEKMQSDKGSIPDRFSAQQFSDYHSELNMSSLELGDSALYFCASSQGTTRPPLHFGNGTRLTVT.

The chain carries TRBV4-3 and TRBJ1-2, with D unclear. Per the germline V gene, CDR1 is LGHNA and CDR2 is YSLEER. This CDR3 contains 15 residues. V was clipped by 4 bases and J by 0 bases, with 12 bases between them. The CDR3 DNA reads as TGCGCCAGCAGCCCCAGTCGGGTTTCTAACTATGGCTACACCTTC. Residues: CASSPSRVSNYGYTF.